This TCR beta chain is drawn from a study of OX40 agonist ivuxolimab in advanced cancers. The overall study: Three patients got partial responses; one had hepatocellular carcinoma and two had cutaneous melanoma. Regarding the study as a whole: Researchers did not establish what antigens the expanded peripheral T cells target.

Some clones are missing from TCRdb's copy, which holds only in-frame ones; the method was immunoSEQ multiplex PCR. The table lists around 30,000 clones, 65% to 90% of them singletons. This clone was recorded once. No antigen is known for it. This specimen was CD4+ or CD8+ T cells sorted from blood, taken in a trial of the OX40 agonist ivuxolimab. The TCR originated in an adult with an advanced solid tumor such as melanoma, head and neck, liver or kidney cancer.

Written as DNA, the CDR3 is TGTGCCACCAGCAGAGATAAAGAGATTTCACCCCAGCATTTT. Translated, it gives CATSRDKEISPQHF. This chain links TRBV15 with TRBJ1-5; D remains ambiguous. The CDR3 runs 14 residues. Trimming shortened V by 0 bases and J by 10 bases, and 13 bases separated the two germline ends. Germline V gives CDR1 LNHNV, CDR2 YYDKDF (reference sequence).